This paragraph reports one T cell receptor beta chain. What antigen it recognizes has not been identified. Per-nucleotide qualities are absent, and no much larger clonotype sits a single base away. This specimen comes from a study of shared clonotypes between healthy human individuals (TCRdb year 2020). Notes on the research overall: The cohort comprised a couple of women and a few men aged 18 to 49 years. Per donor, three plates each were used for CD4 naive and CD4 memory, two for CD8 naive, and one for CD8 memory. Blood TCR repertoires of five healthy adults were deeply sequenced to estimate repertoire size and the extent of clonotype sharing between individuals. Different laboratories and diverse techniques were used to prepare libraries and sequence TCR repertoires, to increase sequencing depth and limit assay-specific biases. Between about 0.85 and 8.9 billion PBMCs per donor were obtained by leukapheresis.

Sequences MGHRA (CDR1) and YSYEKL (CDR2) are obtained from the germline V gene. V is cut by 1 base and J by 2 bases, and the space between the germline ends is 11 bases. The CDR3 numbers 15 residues from cysteine through phenylalanine. The read is trimmed to its CDR3 DNA, 45 bases read in frame from base 1. TCR CDR3 regions were amplified from genomic DNA by multiplex PCR using the deep immunoSEQ assay. Genomic DNA extracted from each cell subset was distributed evenly over all wells of several immunoSEQ 96-well plates, and each plate served as one replicate. Each replicate PCR for sorted subsets received roughly 200 ng genomic DNA, equal to 30,000 or so T cell genomes. Purified libraries were quantified with a Qubit 3.0 fluorometer, sized on a Bioanalyzer 2100, and re-quantified with the KAPA Library Quantification kit. Every immunoSEQ 96-well plate was sequenced on a dedicated single-read 150-cycle Illumina NextSeq 550 flow cell. The source study handled its data this way. The immunoSEQ output contained only junctional sequences without quality scores, so filtering could not match that applied to full-length reads. To assign V/J genes and CDR3, sequences were annotated using PyIR, a Python wrapper for IgBLAST v1.9, with IMGT germline references. Reads were filtered out if the reads had weak V/J assignments (E-value above 1e-6), no CDR3, stop codons, out-of-frame junctions, or ambiguous translated residues. V3J clonotypes were defined as sequences sharing the same inferred V gene, J gene, and CDR3 amino acid sequence. The percentage overlap between two repertoires was calculated by dividing the number of shared unique clonotypes by the size of the smaller repertoire. RTK rarefaction, the Chao1 estimator, and Recon v2.1 estimates of unobserved clonotypes were used to assess repertoire richness. OLGA was used to compute generation probabilities for all TCRbeta clonotypes that the gDNA method yielded from several donors. TCRdb re-hosts the immuneACCESS table, in-frame sequences only. Its copies lack some clones; in the studies checked, an unresolved V gene accounts for under half of them, and the cause for the rest is not known. The V and J calls and clone size come from that table; D and trimming were worked out from the DNA. A total of some 690,000 clones appear in this sample, roughly 88% of them only once. The ten largest make up about 34% of the sample.

What the study reported, not specific to this receptor: Clonotypes shared by all four sorted-subset donors showed higher generation probabilities than non-shared clonotypes. When a handful of donors were compared, the shared fraction of clonotypes was about 5.2% for naive CD4, around 3.6% for naive CD8, 2% to 2.5% for memory CD4, and 0.3% to 0.5% for memory CD8. Because the study included only a small number of donors, the genetic and exposure-history diversity represented was limited. Based on pairwise subsampling, the degree of clonotype sharing among donors was expected to be affected by sequencing depth. Only blood was sampled, and tissue TCR repertoires likely differ from those in blood. Incomplete sequencing was indicated by rarefaction of sorted-subset datasets, despite the large sequencing depth. Larger estimated clonotype richness was generally found for naive subsets than for memory subsets.

Healthy HIV-negative adults with no recently reported acute infections or vaccinations were included as donors. Every donor was a Caucasian adult living in Nashville, Tennessee, USA. The CD8 memory samples were a combination of magnetically selected CD45RO+ cells and CCR7-negative CD45RA+ effector memory (TemRA) cells. After blood collection by leukapheresis, PBMCs were isolated using Ficoll-Histopaque density gradient centrifugation and then cryopreserved in the vapor phase of liquid nitrogen. Purity and quantity of every magnetically sorted T cell population were checked by analytical flow cytometry. Each sorted fraction had its genomic DNA isolated and then quantified by UV absorbance on a Nanodrop 2000c.

This receptor was taken from a young man in good health. Some clones in this sample may be carry-over from other donors' samples. Recombination connected TRBV4-1 to TRBJ1-2, with the identity of the D gene unclear. Sample: memory CD8+ T cells from PBMCs. The sample's cell subset or site label, decoded: CD45RO+ cells pooled with CCR7-negative TemRA cells. The bases read TGCGCCAGCAGCCAAGGGCCCGCAGGCAACTATGGCTACACCTTC. It encodes CASSQGPAGNYGYTF.